This T cell receptor beta chain came from a study of OX40 agonist ivuxolimab in advanced cancers. Overall study results and limits: CD8+ T cells showed, on average, more clonal expansion than CD4+ cells. Clonal expansion by week 6 occurred in CD4+ and CD8+ blood T cells (at 0.1 to 3.0 mg/kg).

In regard to this clone: Its antigen is unidentified.

Germline CDR1 and CDR2: SGHKS and YYEKEE (reference sequence). CDR3 length: 14 amino acids. V lost 1 base to trimming and J lost 0 bases, with 5 bases between them. Sequenced by immunoSEQ multiplex PCR; TCRdb stores in-frame clones only, minus some. The sample has tens of thousands of clones, 84% seen once. This receptor was taken from an adult with an advanced solid tumor such as melanoma, head and neck, liver or kidney cancer. The J gene is TRBJ1-5, the V gene TRBV5-5; D is unclear. Sample: CD4+ or CD8+ T cells sorted from blood, taken in a trial of the OX40 agonist ivuxolimab. The CDR3 region is CASSLTDSNQPQHF. The CDR3 bases are TGTGCCAGCAGCTTGACAGATAGCAATCAGCCCCAGCATTTT.